These T cell receptor beta chains were read from a single sample in a study of human T cells and chemical hapten exposure. TCRdb redid the calling of the RACE reads with MiXCR, one entry per CDR3 protein. The sample has about 190,000 distinct CDR3 sequences, approximately 24% seen once. The sample here was whole blood, taken in connection with sensitization to the hapten diphenylcyclopropenone (DPC). Receptor source: a woman aged 40 to 55 with alopecia areata. Some clones in this sample may be carry-over from other donors' samples. Each CDR3 is given with its conserved first and last residue.

V gene: TRBV7-2
J gene: TRBJ2-3
CDR3 protein: CASSPQGGLLNTQYF

V gene: TRBV29-1
J gene: TRBJ2-2
CDR3 protein: CSVLGPYGKNTGELFF

V gene: TRBV20-1
J gene: TRBJ2-3
CDR3 protein: CSARLAASTDTQYF

V gene: TRBV2
J gene: TRBJ1-3
CDR3 protein: CASTRSGDRGTDTIYF

V gene: TRBV12-3/TRBV12-4
J gene: TRBJ2-7
CDR3 protein: CASQLAGGYEQYF

V gene: TRBV14
J gene: TRBJ2-1
CDR3 protein: CASSQLGAYNEQFF

V gene: TRBV30
J gene: TRBJ2-2
CDR3 protein: CASIGRNADTGELFF

V gene: TRBV5-1
J gene: TRBJ1-6
CDR3 protein: CASRPDYRDTTNSPLHF

V gene: TRBV28
J gene: TRBJ1-1
CDR3 protein: CASSLGQVITEAFF

V gene: TRBV4-2
J gene: TRBJ1-2
CDR3 protein: CASSPLSPGAIEGYGYTF

V gene: TRBV20-1
J gene: TRBJ2-3
CDR3 protein: CSARDLGQGNTDTQYF

V gene: TRBV12-3/TRBV12-4
J gene: TRBJ2-1
CDR3 protein: CASSFSRADLEQFF

V gene: TRBV14
J gene: TRBJ2-1
CDR3 protein: CASSQDNEQFF

V gene: TRBV7-3
J gene: TRBJ1-5
CDR3 protein: CASSLTYDQPQHF